This T cell receptor (beta chain) comes out of a study of regulatory T cells in long-lasting Graves disease. The CDR3 runs 15 residues. The germline V gene has CDR1 MDHEN and CDR2 SYDVKM. Trimming removed 4 bases from V and 10 bases from J; junction bases left unmatched: 13. Worth noting for this clonotype: Its antigen is not known.

Time point given: persistent/refractory GD, antithyroid drugs over 5 years with positive TRAb. From RNA extracted from PBMCs, the TCR library was made. Findings and caveats of the study: Gene preferences differed: TRBV28, TRBJ1-2, TRBJ2-5 in persistent cases.

Building the TCR beta libraries relied on iRepertoire HTBI primers, and CDR3 regions underwent Arm-PCR. TCRdb ran MiXCR on the multiplex PCR reads and lists one entry per CDR3 protein. The data show 500,000 to 800,000 distinct CDR3 sequences, with about 32% seen just once and around 40% held by the top ten. The chain links TRBV28 to TRBJ1-1; 9 bases are shared with TRBD1. The source material was peripheral blood mononuclear cells (PBMCs), sampled when the disease was refractory, from a patient treated with antithyroid drugs. The TCR sequence derives from a female donor with Graves disease. CDR3 sequence reads: CASSSFGTGLGGAFF. DNA of the CDR3: TGTGCCAGCAGTTCTTTCGGGACAGGGCTTGGGGGAGCTTTCTTT.